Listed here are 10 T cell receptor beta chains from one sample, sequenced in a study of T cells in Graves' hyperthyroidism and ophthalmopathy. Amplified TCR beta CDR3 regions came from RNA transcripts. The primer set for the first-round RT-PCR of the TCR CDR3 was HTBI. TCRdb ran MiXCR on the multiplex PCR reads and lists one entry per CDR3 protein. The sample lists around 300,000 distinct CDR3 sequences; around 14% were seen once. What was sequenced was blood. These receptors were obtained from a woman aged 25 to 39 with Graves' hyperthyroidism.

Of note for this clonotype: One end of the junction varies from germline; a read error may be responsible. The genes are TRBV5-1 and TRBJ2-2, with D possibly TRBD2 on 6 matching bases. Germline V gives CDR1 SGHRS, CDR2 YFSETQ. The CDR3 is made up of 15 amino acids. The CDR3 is CVSSPGAGNTGELFF. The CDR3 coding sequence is TGCGTCAGCAGCCCGGGAGCGGGCAACACCGGGGAGCTGTTTTTT.

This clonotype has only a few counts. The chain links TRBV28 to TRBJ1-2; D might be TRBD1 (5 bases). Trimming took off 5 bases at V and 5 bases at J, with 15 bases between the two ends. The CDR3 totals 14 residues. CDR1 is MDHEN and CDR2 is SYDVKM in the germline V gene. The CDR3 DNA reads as TGTGCCAGCAGTCCTCCCAGGGTTTGGTATGGCTACACCTTC. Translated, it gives CASSPPRVWYGYTF.

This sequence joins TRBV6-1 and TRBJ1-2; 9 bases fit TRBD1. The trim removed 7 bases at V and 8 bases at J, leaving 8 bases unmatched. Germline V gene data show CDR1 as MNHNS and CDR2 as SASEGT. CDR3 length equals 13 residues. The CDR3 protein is CASTPQGAEGYTF. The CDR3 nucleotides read TGTGCCAGCACCCCACAGGGGGCGGAAGGCTACACCTTC.

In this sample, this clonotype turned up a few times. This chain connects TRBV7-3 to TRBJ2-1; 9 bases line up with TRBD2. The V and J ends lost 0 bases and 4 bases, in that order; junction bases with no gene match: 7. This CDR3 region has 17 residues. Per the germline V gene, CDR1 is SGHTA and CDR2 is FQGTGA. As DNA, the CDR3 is TGTGCCAGCAGCTTAACCCCGGGACTAGCTGTATACAATGAGCAGTTCTTC. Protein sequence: CASSLTPGLAVYNEQFF.

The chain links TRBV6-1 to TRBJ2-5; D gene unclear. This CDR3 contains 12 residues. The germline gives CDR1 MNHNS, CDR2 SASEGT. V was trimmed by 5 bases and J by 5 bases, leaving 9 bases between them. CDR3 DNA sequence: TGTGCCAGCAGTACCCACCCCGAGACCCAGTACTTC. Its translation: CASSTHPETQYF.

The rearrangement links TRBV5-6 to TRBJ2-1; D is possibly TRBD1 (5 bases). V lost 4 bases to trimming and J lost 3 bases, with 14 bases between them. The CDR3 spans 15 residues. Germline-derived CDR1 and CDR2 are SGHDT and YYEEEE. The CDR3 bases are TGTGCCAGCAGCGAAGGGGTTCAATACTACAATGAGCAGTTCTTC. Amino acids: CASSEGVQYYNEQFF.

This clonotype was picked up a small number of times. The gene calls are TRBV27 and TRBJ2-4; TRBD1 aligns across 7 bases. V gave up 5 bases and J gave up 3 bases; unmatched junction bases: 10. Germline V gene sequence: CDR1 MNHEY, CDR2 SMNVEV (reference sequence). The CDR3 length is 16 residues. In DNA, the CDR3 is TGTGCCAGCAGTCCTCAAACAGGGGTTGGCAAAAACATTCAGTACTTC. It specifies CASSPQTGVGKNIQYF.

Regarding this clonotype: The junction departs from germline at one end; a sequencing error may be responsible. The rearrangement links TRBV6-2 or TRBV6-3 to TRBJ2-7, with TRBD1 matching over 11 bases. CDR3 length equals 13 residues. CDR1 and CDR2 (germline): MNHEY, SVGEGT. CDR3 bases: TGTGCCGGCAGGGGACAGGGGGTTACGGAGCAGTACTTC. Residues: CAGRGQGVTEQYF.

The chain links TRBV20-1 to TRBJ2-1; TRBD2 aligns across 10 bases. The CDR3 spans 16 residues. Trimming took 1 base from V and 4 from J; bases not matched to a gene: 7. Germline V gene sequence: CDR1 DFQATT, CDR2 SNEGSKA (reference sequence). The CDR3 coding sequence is TGCAGTGCTAGAGCGAAATTAGCGGGGGGATACAATGAGCAGTTCTTC. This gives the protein CSARAKLAGGYNEQFF.

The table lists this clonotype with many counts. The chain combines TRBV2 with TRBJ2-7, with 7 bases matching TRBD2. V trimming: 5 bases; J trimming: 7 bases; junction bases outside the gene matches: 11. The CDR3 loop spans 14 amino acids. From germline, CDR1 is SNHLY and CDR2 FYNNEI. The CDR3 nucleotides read TGTGCCAGCAGTACCGGGACTACGTGGTGGGAGCAGTACTTC. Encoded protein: CASSTGTTWWEQYF.